Included here is one T cell receptor beta chain sequence, with context. Its matching antigen is unknown. The junction differs from germline at one of its ends, possibly a read error. PCR involved 60 Vbeta and 13 Jbeta primers. Sequencing was performed with immunoSEQ multiplex PCR; in TCRdb, only in-frame clones are kept and a portion is missing. The sample holds 150,000 to 170,000 clones, around 74% seen once. The CDR3 sequence is 13 residues long. In germline, CDR1 is SGHTA, CDR2 FQGNSA. The record originates from a study of cytomegalovirus exposure and HLA in healthy donors. Study-wide results and caveats: Usually a TCR sequence was rare, but some public TCRs were found in many donors. It has been reported that TCR beta sequences accurately predicted the HLA-A and HLA-B alleles of most subjects. Previously analyzed data showed that most TCR beta V segments were productive at a frequency of about 87% or about 30%.

This chain joins TRBV7-2 and TRBJ2-1, with 8 bases aligning to TRBD2. Sequenced material: PBMCs. The TCR sequence derives from a man aged 18-30 years in good health and CMV-seronegative. CDR3 sequence: CASSPPGGTSWLF. The CDR3 region has the DNA TGTGCCAGCAGCCCCCCCGGGGGGACTAGTTGGCTCTTC.